This T cell receptor beta chain was sequenced for a study of T cells in Graves' hyperthyroidism and ophthalmopathy. This clonotype was observed many times. The source material, RNA transcripts, was used to amplify TCR beta CDR3 regions. With the HTBI primer set, the TCR CDR3 went through a first round of RT-PCR. Using its own MiXCR run on the multiplex PCR reads, TCRdb lists one record per CDR3 protein. The top ten hold about 8.4% of the sample, which has some 720,000 distinct CDR3 sequences, approximately 16% seen once. Per germline, CDR1 SGHVS and CDR2 FQNEAQ. This CDR3 spans 12 amino acids. The ends were cut back, 4 bases at V and 6 bases at J, with 10 bases in the middle.

What was sequenced was blood. This receptor was identified in a man aged 18 to 29 with Graves' hyperthyroidism. This chain uses TRBV7-8 with TRBJ2-7; D remains ambiguous. The CDR3 here is CASSSHGVEQYF. The CDR3 nucleotides are TGTGCCAGCAGCTCCCACGGAGTCGAGCAGTACTTC.